These 22 T cell receptor beta chains came from one sample sequenced in a study of CD8+ T cells in alopecia areata. Once RNA had been extracted, it was reverse transcribed into cDNA to act as the sequencing template. Repertoires were generated with immunoSEQ multiplex PCR, while TCRdb's copy carries only in-frame clones and drops some. The sample contains about 110,000 clones, 55% to 60% of which appear only once. Material for sequencing was NKG2D-low CD8+ T cells sorted from blood. These receptors all come from a human donor with alopecia areata.

The chain is built from TRBV11-2 and TRBJ2-3, with D perhaps TRBD2 (6 bases). V was clipped by 5 bases and J by 0 bases, with 15 bases between them. CDR3 size: 16 residues. Germline loops: CDR1 SGHAT, CDR2 FQNNGV. The CDR3 sequence: CASSRNRDLSTDTQYF. CDR3 bases: TGTGCCAGCAGCCGTAACCGGGACTTGAGCACAGATACGCAGTATTTT.

This clone turned up a few times. The V and J genes are TRBV28 and TRBJ2-3; D may match TRBD1 or TRBD2 (6 bases each). The length of the CDR3 is 13 residues. The V gene lost 6 bases and the J gene lost 9 bases, with 16 bases spanning the gap. Germline V gene sequence: CDR1 MDHEN, CDR2 SYDVKM. The CDR3 loop is CASRPPLGGTQYF. Here the CDR3 DNA reads TGTGCCAGCAGACCCCCCCTAGGGGGGACGCAGTATTTT.

This CDR3 is CASSPGTSGTTRGYEQYF. CDR3 coding DNA: TGTGCCAGCAGCCCTGGGACTAGCGGGACGACACGGGGCTACGAGCAGTACTTC. The genes are TRBV13 and TRBJ2-7; TRBD2 aligns across 13 bases. The germline CDR1 and CDR2 sequences are PRHDT and FYEKMQ (reference sequence). The CDR3 is 18 residues long. V shed 5 bases and J 3 bases; nucleotides not matched to a gene: 13.

The V call is TRBV7-9, the J call TRBJ1-2; tentatively, D is TRBD1 (5 bases). The ends were cut back, 8 bases at V and 5 bases at J, with 9 bases in the middle. Germline CDR1 reads SEHNR; CDR2 reads FQNEAQ (reference sequence). The CDR3 is made up of 11 amino acids. CDR3 sequence: CASGGAYGYTF. The DNA for the CDR3 is TGTGCCAGCGGGGGAGCTTATGGCTACACCTTC.

The V gene is TRBV28, the J gene TRBJ2-6, with 11 bases matching TRBD1. Germline assignment: CDR1 MDHEN and CDR2 SYDVKM. The CDR3 covers 17 residues. The ends lost 7 bases at V and 0 bases at J; junction bases unmatched: 5. The CDR3 bases are TGTGCCAGCACCGGGACAGGGGGAGTCTCTGGGGCCAACGTCCTGACTTTC. This translates into CASTGTGGVSGANVLTF.

Comment on this clone: The DNA is left out, because the CDR3 cannot be placed on it with certainty; the CDR3 is given as TCRdb lists it. The gene calls are TRBV7-3 and TRBJ2-1; TRBD1 was called by the table and not checked on the DNA. The germline gives CDR1 SGHTA, CDR2 FQGTGA. Counting both end residues, the CDR3 totals 16 amino acids. CDR3: CASSSSDRAALNEQFF.

The rearrangement links TRBV5-6 to TRBJ2-7; D unclear. This CDR3 contains 14 residues. The germline V and J ends were trimmed by 1 base and 1 base, with 9 bases remaining between them. Germline V lookup: CDR1 SGHDT, CDR2 YYEEEE. The CDR3 nucleotides are TGTGCCAGCAGCTTGCCCGACGTTTCCTACGAGCAGTACTTC. Its protein is CASSLPDVSYEQYF. Supplemented by reference TRBV5-6 and TRBJ2-7, the full variable domain reads DAGVTQSPTHLIKTRGQQVTLRCSPKSGHDTVSWYQQALGQGPQFIFQYYEEEERQRGNFPDRFSGHQFPNYSSELNVNALLLGDSALYLCASSLPDVSYEQYFGPGTRLTVT.

The chain carries TRBV28 and TRBJ2-7; no reliable D call. The CDR3 loop spans 12 amino acids. Trimming took off 3 bases at V and 7 bases at J, with 10 bases between the two ends. CDR1 MDHEN and CDR2 SYDVKM come from the germline V gene. CDR3 loop: CASSFQSWEQYF. The CDR3 DNA sequence: TGTGCCAGCAGTTTTCAGAGCTGGGAGCAGTACTTC.

There are a few counts of this clone. CDR3 protein: CASSLGGQETQYF. DNA of the CDR3: TGTGCCAGCAGCTTAGGCGGGCAAGAGACCCAGTACTTC. The gene calls are TRBV13 and TRBJ2-5; D is undetermined. V was pared by 0 bases and J by 2 bases, with 4 bases between. Germline V gene sequence: CDR1 PRHDT, CDR2 FYEKMQ (reference sequence). CDR3 size: 13 residues.

The table lists this clone with a few counts. The CDR3 spells CSLGTVEVATEAFF. The CDR3 DNA reads as TGCAGCTTGGGGACAGTGGAGGTTGCCACTGAAGCTTTCTTT. The V gene is TRBV29-1, the J gene TRBJ1-1, with 7 bases that match TRBD1. Germline-derived CDR1 and CDR2 are SQVTM and ANQGSEA. CDR3 length: 14 residues. J gave up 4 bases and V 8 bases, and 13 bases lay outside the gene matches.

V usage is TRBV7-9 and J usage is TRBJ2-7; weak D call: TRBD1 (7 bases). V lost 4 bases to trimming and J lost 2 bases, with 12 bases between them. CDR1 is SEHNR and CDR2 is FQNEAQ in the germline V gene (reference sequence). This CDR3 has 14 amino acids. CDR3 nucleotide sequence: TGTGCCAGCAGCTCCGACAGGGAGGCCTACGAGCAGTACTTC. Amino acids: CASSSDREAYEQYF.

The J gene is TRBJ2-5, the V gene TRBV7-9; D tentatively fits TRBD1 or TRBD2 (5 bases each). The germline V and J ends were trimmed by 7 bases and 4 bases, with 16 bases remaining between them. Germline CDR1 reads SEHNR; CDR2 reads FQNEAQ (reference sequence). CDR3 length equals 14 residues. CDR3 bases: TGTGCCAGCACCCCGCCCCGGGGCGCAGAGACCCAGTACTTC. It translates to CASTPPRGAETQYF.

The chain has TRBV27 and TRBJ2-6; the D is unclear. The CDR3 is 14 amino acids. V was trimmed by 6 bases and J by 4 bases, leaving 10 bases between them. Germline CDR1 MNHEY, CDR2 SMNVEV (reference sequence). The CDR3 sequence: CASSSLYGANVLTF. The CDR3 DNA sequence: TGTGCCAGCAGCTCCCTTTACGGGGCCAACGTCCTGACTTTC.

The chain recombines TRBV27 with TRBJ2-2; TRBD2 agrees at 10 bases. V was pared by 5 bases and J by 4 bases, with 4 bases of the junction left unmatched. Looked up from germline, CDR1 is MNHEY and CDR2 is SMNVEV (reference sequence). This CDR3 has 15 residues. In DNA, the CDR3 is TGTGCCAGCAGTCCGAGGACTAGCGGCACCGGGGAGCTGTTTTTT. Its translation: CASSPRTSGTGELFF.

This clone was seen once. This CDR3 is also generated by other DNA sequences in the sample. The rearrangement joins TRBV27 to TRBJ2-7; D is perhaps TRBD2 (6 bases). CDR1 and CDR2 (germline): MNHEY, SMNVEV (reference sequence). The ends were cut back, 3 bases at V and 2 bases at J, with 8 bases in the middle. The CDR3 consists of 13 residues. The CDR3 reads CASSFGGTYEQYF. As DNA, the CDR3 is TGTGCCAGCAGTTTCGGGGGAACCTACGAGCAGTACTTC.

This sequence joins TRBV28 and TRBJ1-5, with D perhaps TRBD1 (6 bases). The V end lost 6 bases, the J end lost 6 bases, and 15 bases lay between the germline ends. Germline V gives CDR1 MDHEN, CDR2 SYDVKM. The length of the CDR3 is 14 residues. CDR3 region: CASRMGAGGQPQHF. The CDR3 nucleotides are TGTGCCAGCAGGATGGGGGCCGGGGGTCAGCCCCAGCATTTT.

The chain joins TRBV28 to TRBJ1-1, with 7 nucleotides matching TRBD1. CDR1 MDHEN and CDR2 SYDVKM come from the germline V gene. Losses at the gene ends were 7 bases for V and 0 bases for J; bases not matched to a gene: 5. The CDR3 is made up of 14 amino acids. The CDR3: CASTLTGLNTEAFF. CDR3 coding DNA: TGTGCCAGCACCTTGACAGGGCTGAACACTGAAGCTTTCTTT. The full variable domain, its missing parts supplied by reference TRBV28 and TRBJ1-1, is DVKVTQSSRYLVKRTGEKVFLECVQDMDHENMFWYRQDPGLGLRLIYFSYDVKMKEKGDIPEGYSVSREKKERFSLILESASTNQTSMYLCASTLTGLNTEAFFGQGTRLTVV.

J is TRBJ2-3 and V is TRBV28, with D unresolved. The V end was cut by 4 bases, the J end by 0 bases, with 8 bases between. The CDR3 is 14 amino acids. Germline V gene lookup returns CDR1 MDHEN and CDR2 SYDVKM. The CDR3 DNA is TGTGCCAGCAGTTGTCACAGAAGCACAGATACGCAGTATTTT. Amino acids: CASSCHRSTDTQYF. The full variable domain, its missing parts supplied by reference TRBV28 and TRBJ2-3, is DVKVTQSSRYLVKRTGEKVFLECVQDMDHENMFWYRQDPGLGLRLIYFSYDVKMKEKGDIPEGYSVSREKKERFSLILESASTNQTSMYLCASSCHRSTDTQYFGPGTRLTVL.

CDR3 residues: CASSGGGGAVGTEAFF. The CDR3 DNA is TGTGCCAGCAGCGGGGGAGGGGGCGCCGTGGGCACTGAAGCTTTCTTT. The chain has TRBV13 and TRBJ1-1, with TRBD1 matching 7 bases. V was pared by 5 bases and J by 4 bases, with 13 bases of the junction left unmatched. The CDR3 length is 16 residues. CDR1 is PRHDT and CDR2 is FYEKMQ in the germline V gene (reference sequence).

The J gene is TRBJ2-3, the V gene TRBV7-8; 14 bases map to TRBD2. Unmatched junction bases numbered 13, after V lost 1 base and J lost 1 base. The CDR3 is 21 amino acids. Germline CDR1 and CDR2: SGHVS and FQNEAQ. CDR3 bases: TGTGCCAGCAGCTTAGTCGGACTAGCGGGAGGACTTGCACAGGGCACAGATACGCAGTATTTT. Its protein is CASSLVGLAGGLAQGTDTQYF.

This chain uses TRBV2 with TRBJ2-7; D unresolved. The germline V gene encodes CDR1 SNHLY and CDR2 FYNNEI. The V end was cut by 4 bases, the J end by 4 bases, with 8 bases between. There are 12 residues in the CDR3. The CDR3 DNA follows: TGTGCCAGCAGTGTGCGCTTTTACGAGCAGTACTTC. Encoded protein: CASSVRFYEQYF.

The rearrangement uses TRBV9 and TRBJ2-1; the D gene could be TRBD1 or TRBD2 (6 bases each). CDR1 and CDR2 from the germline V gene are SGDLS and YYNGEE. Trimming pared 3 bases from V and 7 bases from J, leaving 23 bases between. This CDR3 contains 17 residues. CDR3 in DNA: TGTGCCAGCAGCGGGGGGGCCGGGGGCCTTAACCGGAATGAGCAGTTCTTC. This encodes CASSGGAGGLNRNEQFF.